One sample yielded the 13 T cell receptor beta chains listed below, sequenced in a study of blood T cell repertoires in COVID-19 (TCRdb year 2020). Library preparation employed the immunoSEQ multiplex PCR assay. The source is immuneACCESS, and TCRdb retained only in-frame sequences with V and J called. Part of the clones is not carried over; for the studies checked, unresolved V genes explain less than half of this, and the remainder is unexplained. The sample table contains about 140,000 clones; only one count was recorded for around 87% of them. Clones ranked in the top ten supply less than 4% of the sample. The specimen was peripheral blood. These receptors originate from a woman aged 60-75 years with active COVID-19.

This clone was counted a single time. J is TRBJ1-6 and V is TRBV10-3; D perhaps matches TRBD1 (5 bases). This CDR3 has 16 residues. CDR1 is ENHRY and CDR2 is SYGVKD in the germline V gene. V was cut by 2 bases and J by 5 bases, with 13 bases left in between. CDR3 in DNA: TGTGCCATCAGTGAGGGGAGGGGCGACGATAATTCACCCCTCCACTTT. Translation gives CAISEGRGDDNSPLHF.

The chain employs TRBV7-8 and TRBJ1-1, with D maybe TRBD1 (5 bases). The CDR3 is made up of 16 amino acids. V lost 3 bases and J lost 4, with 18 bases in between. Germline assignment: CDR1 SGHVS and CDR2 FQNEAQ. This chain's CDR3 is CASSFGGGAFGTEAFF. In nucleotides, the CDR3 is TGTGCCAGCAGCTTCGGGGGGGGAGCTTTTGGCACTGAAGCTTTCTTT.

J is TRBJ2-7 and V is TRBV4-2, with D possibly being TRBD2 (5 bases). This CDR3 region has 16 residues. The germline gives CDR1 LGHNA, CDR2 YNFKEQ. Trimming pared 3 bases from V and 2 bases from J, leaving 17 bases between. CDR3 protein: CASSQHLVSGAYEQYF. CDR3 DNA: TGTGCCAGCAGCCAGCATCTGGTCAGCGGAGCCTACGAGCAGTACTTC.

CDR3 sequence (DNA): TGTGCCAGTAGCAGCGGTATAGAGGCCTACGAGCAGTACTTC. Protein: CASSSGIEAYEQYF. The genes are TRBV19 and TRBJ2-7; a weak D match, TRBD2 (5 bases). With 6 bases removed from V and 2 bases from J, the gap between germline ends came to 14 bases. The CDR3 spans 14 residues. Germline loops: CDR1 LNHDA, CDR2 SQIVND (reference sequence).

V and J are TRBV11-2 and TRBJ2-1; D not resolved. Looked up from germline, CDR1 is SGHAT and CDR2 is FQNNGV. The CDR3 spans 15 residues. Trimming took 1 base from V and 2 from J, leaving 9 bases between them. The CDR3 nucleotides read TGTGCCAGCAGCTTAGTAGCCCTCGCCTACAATGAGCAGTTCTTC. Its protein is CASSLVALAYNEQFF.

In nucleotides, the CDR3 is TGTGCCAGCTCACCCGGACAGGGGGCGAACTATGGCTACACCTTC. This encodes CASSPGQGANYGYTF. This rearrangement joins TRBV18 to TRBJ1-2; 11 bases fit TRBD1. This CDR3 is 15 amino acids long. Germline CDR1 reads KGHSH; CDR2 reads LQKENI. The V segment lost 3 bases and the J segment 2 bases; nucleotides outside the gene matches: 2.

The CDR3: CASSQESTLAEPAVEQYF. The DNA of the CDR3 is TGTGCCAGCAGCCAAGAATCTACTCTAGCGGAGCCCGCGGTCGAGCAGTACTTC. This chain uses TRBV4-2 with TRBJ2-7; 7 bases are shared with TRBD2. CDR3 length: 18 amino acids. Trimming at V came to 0 bases and at J to 6 bases, leaving 17 bases not matched to a gene. Germline V gene lookup returns CDR1 LGHNA and CDR2 YNFKEQ.

The chain recombines TRBV7-2 with TRBJ2-5; possible D gene TRBD2, 6 bases. CDR3 size: 14 residues. Germline lookup yields CDR1 SGHTA and CDR2 FQGNSA. Trimming removed 0 bases from V and 5 bases from J, with 10 bases in between. CDR3 protein: CASSLAREAETQYF. The DNA for the CDR3 is TGTGCCAGCAGCTTAGCGCGGGAAGCGGAGACCCAGTACTTC.

J is TRBJ2-3 and V is TRBV7-3; a possible D gene is TRBD1 (6 bases). Trimming removed 5 bases at V and 4 bases at J, with 19 bases between. The length of the CDR3 is 16 residues. Germline V gene lookup returns CDR1 SGHTA and CDR2 FQGTGA. CDR3 sequence (DNA): TGTGCCAGCAGCCCAGGGGTGGGCAGGGGACCAGATACGCAGTATTTT. Encoded protein: CASSPGVGRGPDTQYF.

This clone has just a few counts. The chain employs TRBV4-2 and TRBJ1-5, with a tentative D call TRBD1 (5 bases). The CDR3 runs 16 residues. The germline V gene has CDR1 LGHNA and CDR2 YNFKEQ. V dropped 0 bases and J dropped 4 bases, with 13 bases sitting between them. The DNA for the CDR3 is TGTGCCAGCAGCCAAGATATTGGGACTGATAATCAGCCCCAGCATTTT. This gives the protein CASSQDIGTDNQPQHF.

This chain connects TRBV3-1 (or the pseudogene TRBV3-2) to TRBJ2-7; 9 bases are shared with TRBD1. The CDR3 runs to 15 residues. V trimming: 3 bases; J trimming: 6 bases; junction bases outside the gene matches: 9. Germline CDR1 and CDR2: LGHDT and YNNKEL (reference sequence). CDR3 bases: TGTGCCAGCAGCCACGGGACCGGGACAGGGAGCGAGCAGTACTTC. Translated, it gives CASSHGTGTGSEQYF.

This chain connects TRBV10-3 to TRBJ2-1; TRBD1 aligns across 12 bases. V lost 5 bases and J lost 3; bases outside the gene matches: 8. CDR3 length equals 17 residues. Germline CDR1 is ENHRY and CDR2 is SYGVKD. This CDR3 is CAISYSGTGGVYNEQFF. For the CDR3, the DNA is TGTGCCATCAGTTACTCCGGGACAGGGGGCGTCTACAATGAGCAGTTCTTC.

The chain joins TRBV5-6 to TRBJ2-2; D is unresolved. This CDR3 has 16 amino acids. The V and J ends lost 3 bases and 9 bases respectively, with 21 bases between them. Per germline, CDR1 SGHDT and CDR2 YYEEEE. CDR3 amino acids: CASSWRGPKSSWELFF. CDR3 nucleotides: TGTGCCAGCAGCTGGCGAGGCCCAAAGTCGTCCTGGGAGCTGTTTTTT. The entire variable domain, with the rest obtained from reference TRBV5-6 and TRBJ2-2, is as follows: DAGVTQSPTHLIKTRGQQVTLRCSPKSGHDTVSWYQQALGQGPQFIFQYYEEEERQRGNFPDRFSGHQFPNYSSELNVNALLLGDSALYLCASSWRGPKSSWELFFGEGSRLTVL.